This TCR beta chain is from a study of OX40 agonist ivuxolimab in advanced cancers. Study details: Prior anti-PD-1, anti-PD-L1 or anti-CTLA-4 therapy did not bar entry, and less than 50% had some. Findings and caveats of the study: The authors did not determine the antigen specificity of the expanded peripheral T cells.

This clone showed up just once. What it binds is not known. V lost 1 base and J 0 bases, leaving 10 bases between the germline ends. The V gene's germline CDR1 is LNHDA and CDR2 SQIVND (reference sequence). This CDR3 has 17 residues. Assay used: immunoSEQ multiplex PCR; TCRdb lists only in-frame clones, some missing. This table has approximately 100,000 clones, roughly nine tenths appearing once. This receptor was taken from an adult with an advanced solid tumor such as melanoma, head and neck, liver or kidney cancer. The sequences come from CD4+ or CD8+ T cells sorted from blood, collected in a trial of the OX40 agonist ivuxolimab. The V call is TRBV19, the J call TRBJ2-6; D unresolved. The CDR3 protein is CASSIGSLDSGANVLTF. The CDR3 DNA follows: TGTGCCAGTAGTATAGGATCGCTCGACTCTGGGGCCAACGTCCTGACTTTC.